This T cell receptor (beta chain) derives from a study of control samples from healthy donors and cancer patients. Libraries were prepared by immunoSEQ multiplex PCR; TCRdb keeps only in-frame clonotypes and omits some of them. Of roughly 55,000 clones listed, approximately 94% are singletons. V was clipped by 1 base and J by 3 bases, with 10 bases between them. Germline assignment: CDR1 GTSNPN and CDR2 SVGIG (reference sequence). This CDR3 spans 14 amino acids. The origin of this receptor is a woman between 18 and 29 years old in good health. Sequencing was carried out using blood. V and J are TRBV30 and TRBJ1-5; D unresolved. The chain's CDR3 is CAWSGARNNQPQHF. The DNA of the CDR3 is TGTGCCTGGAGTGGGGCACGCAACAATCAGCCCCAGCATTTT. Full variable domain (missing parts from reference TRBV30 and TRBJ1-5): SQTIHQWPATLVQPVGSPLSLECTVEGTSNPNLYWYRQAAGRGLQLLFYSVGIGQISSEVPQNLSASRPQDRQFILSSKKLLLSDSGFYLCAWSGARNNQPQHFGDGTRLSIL.